This T cell receptor beta chain was observed in a study of cytomegalovirus exposure and HLA in healthy donors. The PCR contained 60 Vbeta and 13 Jbeta primers. As processed by the authors: Later, an analysis found 80 million or so unique TCR beta chains, and 8.5 million to 14 million of these were shared. The table came from immunoSEQ multiplex PCR; TCRdb's copy has only in-frame clones and leaves some out. The DNA gave D and trimming, while V, J and clone size come from that table. The data hold about 130,000 clones, with 55% to 75% observed a single time. This clone occurred a few times. Antigen unknown. Overall study results and limits: It was assumed in the presence/absence analyses that sequencing depth was roughly uniform across donors.

J was trimmed by 4 bases and V by 5 bases; bases with no gene match: 6. This CDR3 region has 14 residues. The V gene's germline CDR1 is MNHEY and CDR2 SVGAGI. V usage is TRBV6-5 and J usage is TRBJ2-5; TRBD2 matches 8 bases. The sequencing sample was made of PBMCs. This clonotype was obtained from a man aged 25-45 years in good health and CMV-seropositive. This CDR3 reads CASSRGAGGETQYF. CDR3 DNA: TGTGCCAGCAGTCGGGGTGCGGGAGGAGAGACCCAGTACTTC.